The entry that follows covers one T cell receptor (beta chain) sequence. Antigen specificity is unknown. The sample comes from a study of OX40 agonist ivuxolimab in advanced cancers. For the study at large: Patients received ivuxolimab, an agonistic anti-OX40 (CD134) antibody.

The study, taken as a whole, reports: By week 6 at 0.1 to 3.0 mg/kg, blood CD4+ and CD8+ T cells had expanded clonally.

Germline CDR1 KGHSH, CDR2 LQKENI. The CDR3 runs to 16 residues. The junction had 5 bases not matched to a gene; V was cut back by 1 base and J by 4 bases. Generated by immunoSEQ multiplex PCR, the TCRdb table keeps only in-frame clones and is missing some. The table has around 64,000 clones, roughly 87% seen once; the top ten hold approximately 0.8%. The receptor was derived from an adult with an advanced solid tumor such as melanoma, head and neck, liver or kidney cancer. The sequencing here drew on CD4+ or CD8+ T cells sorted from blood, taken in a trial of the OX40 agonist ivuxolimab. V is TRBV18 and J is TRBJ2-1; 9 nucleotides align to TRBD2. DNA for the CDR3: TGTGCCAGCTCACCACTGCTAGCGGGGTCTTACAATGAGCAGTTCTTC. It encodes CASSPLLAGSYNEQFF.